The table lists the clone carrying this T cell receptor beta chain with a count of one. The antigen is not known. Gene labels here are mouse ones. These data are taken from a study of tissue T cells after allogeneic stem cell transplantation. The study, taken as a whole, reports: Tissue-detected TCR repertoire was only partly captured by blood and spleen T cells.

Produced via immunoSEQ multiplex PCR; TCRdb's table is partial and in-frame only. This sample has some 48,000 clones; nearly 75% occur once, and the top ten carry roughly 0.7%. This TCR was sampled from a pool of C57BL/6 mice in good health. Material: sorted cells pooled from one or two spleens.

The covered CDR3 bases are TGTGCCAGCTCCGTGGGGGCATGGGAAAACTCCGACTACACC. Translated: CASSVGAWENSDYT. The whole CDR3 is CASSVGAWENSDYTF. The gene calls are TRBV12-1 and TRBJ1-2; maybe TRBD1 (6 bases). The read terminates 1 residue before the CDR3 end, so the remaining end is supplied by the germline J gene. In germline, CDR1 is SGHSN, CDR2 HYEKVE. The CDR3 contains 15 residues. Trimming stripped 4 bases from V and 1 base from J, with 15 bases between.